Sequencing of this TCR beta chain was carried out in a study of blood T cell repertoires in COVID-19. At the level of the study: Samples representing acute and convalescent COVID-19 were sourced from the United States, Italy and Spain. The cDNA or gDNA used as material had been derived from T cells, B-cell-depleted T cells, or PBMCs.

The germline V gene encodes CDR1 SGHTS and CDR2 YDEGEE. CDR3 length: 15 residues. V was pared by 2 bases and J by 2 bases, with 11 bases between. Authors' methods: Amplified reference gene primers provided the basis for estimating nucleated cell counts. Some clones are missing from TCRdb's copy, which holds only in-frame ones; the method was immunoSEQ multiplex PCR. V and J calls and clone size are copied from that table; D and trimming were computed from the DNA. Of just under 150,000 clones in the sample, roughly 85% were seen once. V usage is TRBV5-8 and J usage is TRBJ1-5, with D tentatively TRBD1 (5 bases). The sequence came from a human donor with acute or convalescent COVID-19. The donor label of this sample is uncertain. Sequenced: peripheral blood. The CDR3 loop is CASSLQVLGNQPQHF. In DNA form, the CDR3 reads TGTGCCAGCAGCTTACAGGTCTTGGGCAATCAGCCCCAGCATTTT.